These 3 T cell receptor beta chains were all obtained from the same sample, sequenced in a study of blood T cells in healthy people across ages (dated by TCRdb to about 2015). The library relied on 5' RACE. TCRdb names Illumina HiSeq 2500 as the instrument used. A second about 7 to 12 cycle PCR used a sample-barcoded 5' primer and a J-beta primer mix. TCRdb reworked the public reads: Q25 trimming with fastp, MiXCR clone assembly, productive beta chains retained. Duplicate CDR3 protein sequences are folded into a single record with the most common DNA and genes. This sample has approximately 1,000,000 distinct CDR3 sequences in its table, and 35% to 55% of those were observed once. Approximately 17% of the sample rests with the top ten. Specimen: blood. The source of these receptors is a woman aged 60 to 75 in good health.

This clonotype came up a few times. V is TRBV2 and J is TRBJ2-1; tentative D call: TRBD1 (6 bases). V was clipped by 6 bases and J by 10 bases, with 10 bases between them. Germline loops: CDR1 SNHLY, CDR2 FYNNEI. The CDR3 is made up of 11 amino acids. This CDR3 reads CASSPGTEQFF. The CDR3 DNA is TGTGCCAGCAGCCCAGGGACAGAGCAGTTCTTC.

The CDR3 nucleotides are TGTGCCAGCAGTGTCATTAAGAGGGAGACCCAGTACTTC. This encodes CASSVIKRETQYF. V is TRBV12-3 or TRBV12-4 and J is TRBJ2-4; D gene ambiguous. Near its end, the DNA agrees better with TRBJ2-5, so the J call may be wrong. The CDR3 length is 13 residues.

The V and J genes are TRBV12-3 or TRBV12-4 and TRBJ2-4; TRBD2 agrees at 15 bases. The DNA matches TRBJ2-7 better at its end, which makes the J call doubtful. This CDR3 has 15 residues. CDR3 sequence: CASSYPGLAGGEQYF. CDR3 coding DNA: TGTGCCAGCAGTTACCCGGGACTAGCGGGAGGCGAGCAGTACTTC.